These 5 T cell receptor beta chains originate from one sample sequenced in a study of OX40 agonist ivuxolimab in advanced cancers. Library creation used the immunoSEQ multiplex PCR assay. In its TCRdb copy, this immuneACCESS table keeps in-frame sequences only and misses some clones. Where compared with another copy, unresolved V genes explain less than half of these, and the others have no known cause. Counted in this sample were some 41,000 clones; about 88% of them appeared once. Around an eighth of the sample rests with the top ten. Sequencing was performed on CD4+ or CD8+ T cells sorted from blood, taken in a trial of the OX40 agonist ivuxolimab. The receptors stem from an adult with an advanced solid tumor such as melanoma, head and neck, liver or kidney cancer.

J is TRBJ2-7 and V is TRBV27, with 7 positions matching TRBD2. V shed 9 bases, J shed 2 bases, and the junction held 10 bases outside the gene matches. Germline V CDR1 and CDR2: MNHEY, SMNVEV (reference sequence). The CDR3 sequence is 14 residues long. The CDR3 here is CASGRGSRPYEQYF. The CDR3, as DNA: TGTGCCAGTGGTCGCGGGAGTAGGCCCTACGAGCAGTACTTC.

This chain joins TRBV28 and TRBJ2-1, with no clear D. CDR3 length equals 11 residues. Germline V lookup: CDR1 MDHEN, CDR2 SYDVKM. The ends were cut back, 6 bases at V and 4 bases at J, with 4 bases in the middle. The CDR3: CASRRYNEQFF. The CDR3 DNA follows: TGTGCCAGCAGGCGATACAATGAGCAGTTCTTC.

The rearrangement joins TRBV18 to TRBJ2-5, with D perhaps TRBD1 (5 bases). The CDR3 is 16 amino acids. Trimming took 0 bases from V and 2 from J, leaving 13 bases between them. Germline V CDR1 and CDR2: KGHSH, LQKENI. CDR3 region: CASSPPGQVIQETQYF. CDR3 sequence (DNA): TGTGCCAGCTCACCACCGGGGCAGGTGATACAAGAGACCCAGTACTTC.

The rearrangement links TRBV18 to TRBJ2-7; 7 nucleotides align to TRBD1. The V gene end was trimmed by 5 bases and the J gene end by 6 bases; junction bases not matched to a gene: 13. The germline gives CDR1 KGHSH, CDR2 LQKENI. The CDR3 length is 15 residues. In nucleotides, the CDR3 is TGTGCCAGCTCATCCTCCGGGACAGAGTCTAGCGAGCAGTACTTC. Translation: CASSSSGTESSEQYF. The full variable domain, completed using reference TRBV18 and TRBJ2-7, is NAGVMQNPRHLVRRRGQEARLRCSPMKGHSHVYWYRQLPEEGLKFMVYLQKENIIDESGMPKERFSAEFPKEGPSILRIQQVVRGDSAAYFCASSSSGTESSEQYFGPGTRLTVT.

V is TRBV4-3 and J is TRBJ1-5; D uncertain. The length of the CDR3 is 15 residues. The germline CDR1 and CDR2 sequences are LGHNA and YSLEER. Trimming took 3 bases from V and 0 from J, leaving 9 bases between them. Here the CDR3 reads CASSQAGNSNQPQHF. The CDR3 DNA is TGCGCCAGCAGCCAGGCAGGCAATAGCAATCAGCCCCAGCATTTT.